One TCR beta chain is described in this entry. Sequencing was performed with immunoSEQ multiplex PCR; in TCRdb, only in-frame clones are kept and a portion is missing. The repertoire has 80,000 or so clones, approximately 90% of them found once; the top ten carry 1.5%. The data belong to a study of T cell responses to AZD1222 COVID-19 vaccine. This CDR3 is built from 13 residues. Germline V gene lookup returns CDR1 SNHLY and CDR2 FYNNEI. Trimming cost V 6 bases and J 4 bases; bases outside gene matches: 2. The receptor was isolated from an adult in good health. The rearrangement uses TRBV2 and TRBJ2-2, with 7 bases lining up with TRBD2. Sequenced here: peripheral blood, sampled on day 0 of AZD1222 vaccination. The CDR3, as DNA: TGTGCCAGCAGGGGAGGGCCCACCGGGGAGCTGTTTTTT. Its translation is CASRGGPTGELFF.